Following are 22 T cell receptor beta chains from one sample sequenced in a study of T cell responses to AZD1222 COVID-19 vaccine. The data were produced by immunoSEQ multiplex PCR, yet TCRdb's version contains in-frame clones alone and is incomplete. This table has roughly 84,000 clones, around 90% appearing once. Here the sequenced sample was peripheral blood, taken 28 days after the second AZD1222 dose. Every receptor here comes from an adult who received the AZD1222 COVID-19 vaccine.

This clone was counted once. This sequence joins TRBV20-1 and TRBJ1-5; TRBD1 agrees at 7 bases. In germline, CDR1 is DFQATT, CDR2 SNEGSKA (reference sequence). V trimming: 3 bases; J trimming: 4 bases; junction bases outside the gene matches: 3. The length of the CDR3 is 13 residues. CDR3 sequence: CSASRGRNQPQHF. The CDR3, as DNA: TGCAGTGCTAGTAGGGGGCGGAATCAGCCCCAGCATTTT.

The chain couples TRBV7-2 to TRBJ1-4; maybe TRBD1 (5 bases). Trimming took off 6 bases at V and 8 bases at J, with 19 bases between the two ends. Germline values: CDR1 SGHTA, CDR2 FQGNSA. The CDR3 is 15 amino acids. As DNA, the CDR3 is TGTGCCAGCAGTCGTACCGGGACCCTCAACGAAAAACTGTTTTTT. Its protein is CASSRTGTLNEKLFF.

The chain uses TRBV5-5 and TRBJ1-1; D remains unclear. Germline V lookup: CDR1 SGHKS, CDR2 YYEKEE (reference sequence). The germline V and J ends were trimmed by 4 bases and 7 bases, with 17 bases remaining between them. There are 14 residues in the CDR3. The CDR3 coding sequence is TGTGCCAGCAGCCGCGGTCCAGACTTTGGTGAAGCTTTCTTT. Protein: CASSRGPDFGEAFF.

This chain uses TRBV3-1 (or the pseudogene TRBV3-2) with TRBJ1-1; maybe TRBD1 (5 bases). The V gene's germline CDR1 is LGHDT and CDR2 YNNKEL (reference sequence). The CDR3 loop spans 13 amino acids. The germline V and J ends were trimmed by 4 bases and 8 bases, with 14 bases remaining between them. The DNA of the CDR3 is TGTGCCAGCAGCCGGGCGGGGACGCGGGAAGCTTTCTTT. It codes for CASSRAGTREAFF.

The rearrangement uses TRBV27 and TRBJ1-6; D unresolved. The germline V gene has CDR1 MNHEY and CDR2 SMNVEV (reference sequence). The length of the CDR3 is 15 residues. Trimming took off 2 bases at V and 5 bases at J, with 10 bases between the two ends. CDR3 sequence reads: CASSLNAANNSPLHF. In nucleotides, the CDR3 is TGTGCCAGCAGTTTAAATGCGGCCAATAATTCACCCCTCCACTTT.

V is TRBV4-3 and J is TRBJ2-7; the D is unclear. Looked up from germline, CDR1 is LGHNA and CDR2 is YSLEER. The germline V and J ends were trimmed by 3 bases and 4 bases, with 10 bases remaining between them. The CDR3 length is 13 residues. The CDR3 spells CASSQGFDYEQYF. Here the CDR3 DNA reads TGCGCCAGCAGCCAGGGATTCGATTACGAGCAGTACTTC.

This chain connects TRBV18 to TRBJ2-7; TRBD1 might be the D (6 bases). CDR1 and CDR2 from the germline V gene are KGHSH and LQKENI. The length of the CDR3 is 16 residues. The ends were cut back, 2 bases at V and 1 base at J, with 15 bases in the middle. CDR3 region: CASSPASSRGSYEQYF. The CDR3 coding sequence is TGTGCCAGCTCACCAGCCAGCAGCAGGGGATCCTACGAGCAGTACTTC.

The chain joins TRBV6-8 to TRBJ1-2, with 10 nucleotides matching TRBD1. Germline lookup yields CDR1 MNHGY and CDR2 SAAAGT. The junction had 7 bases not matched to a gene; V was cut back by 5 bases and J by 4 bases. The CDR3 consists of 15 residues. CDR3 residues: CASSGQGGFSYGYTF. The CDR3 DNA is TGTGCCAGCAGTGGACAGGGGGGCTTTAGCTATGGCTACACCTTC.

The rearrangement uses TRBV7-2 and TRBJ2-3; D is undetermined. V was cut by 4 bases and J by 3 bases, with 14 bases left in between. Germline assignment: CDR1 SGHTA and CDR2 FQGNSA. The CDR3 has 15 amino acids. The CDR3 bases are TGTGCCAGCAGCTCTCAGTCTATATTAACAGATACGCAGTATTTT. Translating gives CASSSQSILTDTQYF.

V usage is TRBV7-3 and J usage is TRBJ2-1; no reliable D call. This CDR3 spans 14 amino acids. The germline V and J ends were trimmed by 5 bases and 0 bases, with 8 bases remaining between them. CDR1 and CDR2 from the germline V gene are SGHTA and FQGTGA. CDR3 coding DNA: TGTGCCAGCAGCCCCAGCCTCTCCTACAATGAGCAGTTCTTC. This encodes CASSPSLSYNEQFF.

This rearrangement joins TRBV5-8 to TRBJ1-4; 7 bases are shared with TRBD1. Trimming took 4 bases from V and 7 from J; bases not matched to a gene: 10. CDR1 SGHTS and CDR2 YDEGEE come from the germline V gene. CDR3 size: 15 residues. CDR3 region: CASSVRQGLSEKLFF. CDR3 in DNA: TGTGCCAGCAGCGTTCGACAGGGACTCAGTGAAAAACTGTTTTTT. The whole variable domain, filled in from reference TRBV5-8 and TRBJ1-4, reads EAGVTQSPTHLIKTRGQQATLRCSPISGHTSVYWYQQALGLGLQFLLWYDEGEERNRGNFPPRFSGRQFPNYSSELNVNALELEDSALYLCASSVRQGLSEKLFFGSGTQLSVL.

This clone was found a few times. The chain combines TRBV5-1 with TRBJ1-4; 8 bases align to TRBD1. Germline CDR1 and CDR2: SGHRS and YFSETQ. J lost 3 bases, V lost 3 bases, and 7 bases had no gene match. The CDR3 runs 16 residues. The CDR3 protein is CASSWDRSGANEKLFF. In DNA, the CDR3 is TGCGCCAGCAGCTGGGACAGGTCGGGGGCTAATGAAAAACTGTTTTTT.

V gene TRBV28 combines with J gene TRBJ2-5, with unresolved D. This CDR3 is 15 amino acids long. The V gene's germline CDR1 is MDHEN and CDR2 SYDVKM. V lost 6 bases, J lost 2 bases, and 16 bases lay in between. CDR3 coding DNA: TGTGCCAGCAGCCCCGGTGGGTCAACACAAGAGACCCAGTACTTC. Residues: CASSPGGSTQETQYF.

Only one count was recorded for this clone. The V gene is TRBV29-1, the J gene TRBJ2-1; 7 nucleotides agree with TRBD2. With 7 bases clipped from V and 8 bases from J, the junction kept 14 bases outside the gene matches. Germline loops: CDR1 SQVTM, CDR2 ANQGSEA. This CDR3 is 14 amino acids long. Written as DNA, the CDR3 is TGCAGCGGGTCCGACGGGGGGATCGTCTATGAGCAGTTCTTC. It encodes CSGSDGGIVYEQFF.

The rearrangement links TRBV7-2 to TRBJ1-1; D gene unclear. The CDR3 is made up of 12 amino acids. CDR1 and CDR2 from the germline V gene are SGHTA and FQGNSA. Between the trimmed V and J ends, which lost 5 bases and 7 bases, there was a span of 11 bases. CDR3: CASSLGPVEAFF. The CDR3 DNA sequence: TGTGCCAGCAGCCTCGGGCCGGTTGAAGCTTTCTTT.

J is TRBJ1-2 and V is TRBV5-1; possible D gene TRBD1, 6 bases. CDR1 and CDR2 (germline): SGHRS, YFSETQ. This CDR3 has 15 amino acids. V was cut by 3 bases and J by 2 bases, with 14 bases left in between. CDR3 in amino acids: CASSSLRGTNYGYTF. The CDR3 DNA reads as TGCGCCAGCAGCTCACTCAGGGGAACCAACTATGGCTACACCTTC.

The chain combines TRBV27 with TRBJ1-6; 7 nucleotides align to TRBD1. From germline, CDR1 is MNHEY and CDR2 SMNVEV (reference sequence). This CDR3 region has 16 residues. V was clipped by 6 bases and J by 7 bases; unmatched bases: 12. The CDR3 loop is CASRTSTSGGNSPLHF. The CDR3 nucleotides read TGTGCCAGCAGGACCTCGACGTCAGGGGGGAATTCACCCCTCCACTTT.

The CDR3 nucleotides are TGTGCCAGCAGCATCGAGGCAGGGGGCACTGAAGCTTTCTTT. Translated: CASSIEAGGTEAFF. V usage is TRBV11-1 and J usage is TRBJ1-1; 7 nucleotides match TRBD1. This CDR3 has 14 residues. Germline CDR1 is SGHAT and CDR2 is FQDESV (reference sequence). Trimming cost V 5 bases and J 4 bases; bases outside gene matches: 7. Filled out from reference TRBV11-1 and TRBJ1-1, the complete variable domain reads EAEVAQSPRYKITEKSQAVAFWCDPISGHATLYWYRQILGQGPELLVQFQDESVVDDSQLPKDRFSAERLKGVDSTLKIQPAELGDSAMYLCASSIEAGGTEAFFGQGTRLTVV.

The rearrangement uses TRBV29-1 and TRBJ2-3; perhaps TRBD2 as D (6 bases). The CDR3 contains 12 residues. Germline CDR1 and CDR2: SQVTM and ANQGSEA. The CDR3, as DNA: TGCAGTAGCGGTGGCTTGGCAGATACGCAGTATTTT. It is translated as CSSGGLADTQYF.

The chain couples TRBV19 to TRBJ1-4; 9 bases are a match to TRBD1. V shed 5 bases, J shed 7 bases, and the junction held 8 bases outside the gene matches. Germline V lookup: CDR1 LNHDA, CDR2 SQIVND (reference sequence). The CDR3 sequence is 15 residues long. CDR3 nucleotide sequence: TGTGCCAGTAGTGCCCAAACAGGGGGCAGTGAAAAACTGTTTTTT. It yields the protein CASSAQTGGSEKLFF.

This chain connects TRBV18 to TRBJ1-1; D is perhaps TRBD1 (5 bases). V lost 4 bases to trimming and J lost 0 bases, with 9 bases between them. Germline V gene data show CDR1 as KGHSH and CDR2 as LQKENI. The CDR3 has 14 amino acids. CDR3 DNA sequence: TGTGCCAGCTCACTGACAGAAATGAACACTGAAGCTTTCTTT. Translation: CASSLTEMNTEAFF.

This chain connects TRBV12-3 or TRBV12-4 to TRBJ1-5; TRBD1 agrees at 8 bases. This CDR3 region has 13 residues. V lost 6 bases, J lost 6 bases, and 4 bases stayed unmatched. CDR3 loop: CASSRGHGQPQHF. The CDR3, as DNA: TGTGCCAGCAGCAGGGGGCACGGTCAGCCCCAGCATTTT.